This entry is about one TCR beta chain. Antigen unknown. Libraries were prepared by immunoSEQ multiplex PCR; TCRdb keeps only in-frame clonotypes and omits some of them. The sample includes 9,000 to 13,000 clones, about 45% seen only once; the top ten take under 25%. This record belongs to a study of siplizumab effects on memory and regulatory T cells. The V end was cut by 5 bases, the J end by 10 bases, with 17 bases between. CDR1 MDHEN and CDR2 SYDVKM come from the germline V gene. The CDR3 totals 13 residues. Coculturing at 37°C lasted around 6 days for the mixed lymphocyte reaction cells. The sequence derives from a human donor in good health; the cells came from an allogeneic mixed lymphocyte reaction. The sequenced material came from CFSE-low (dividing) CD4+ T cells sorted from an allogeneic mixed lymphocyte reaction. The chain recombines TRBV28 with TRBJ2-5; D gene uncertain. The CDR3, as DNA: TGTGCCAGCAGTCTTAATGCTAGAGTTGTCCAGTACTTC. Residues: CASSLNARVVQYF. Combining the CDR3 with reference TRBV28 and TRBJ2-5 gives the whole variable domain DVKVTQSSRYLVKRTGEKVFLECVQDMDHENMFWYRQDPGLGLRLIYFSYDVKMKEKGDIPEGYSVSREKKERFSLILESASTNQTSMYLCASSLNARVVQYFGPGTRLLVL.